One and the same sample provided the 12 T cell receptor beta chains below, sequenced in a study of molecular identifiers for immune sequencing clone quantification. TCRdb independently ran MiXCR on the PCR reads; one entry per CDR3 protein. The sample lists hundreds of thousands of distinct CDR3 sequences, roughly 23% seen once, with 0.78% in the top ten. The sample comprised naive CD8+ T cells from blood, with Jurkat cell RNA spiked in. Subset described: FACS-sorted CD8+CD4-CCR7+CD45RA+ naive T cells. All receptors come from a human donor in good health. Some libraries in this study had Jurkat cell RNA spiked in.

The sample holds many counts of this clonotype. This chain links TRBV2 with TRBJ2-5; TRBD2 might be the D (6 bases). The CDR3 length is 17 residues. The V gene lost 2 bases and the J gene lost 1 base, with 17 bases spanning the gap. Per germline, CDR1 SNHLY and CDR2 FYNNEI. The CDR3 protein is CASSEWASELPQETQYF. In nucleotides, the CDR3 is TGTGCCAGCAGTGAATGGGCTAGCGAACTACCCCAAGAGACCCAGTACTTC.

The genes are TRBV28 and TRBJ2-1; weak D call: TRBD2 (6 bases). V was cut by 7 bases and J by 0 bases, with 13 bases left in between. CDR1 is MDHEN, CDR2 SYDVKM, per germline. The CDR3 covers 15 residues. DNA for the CDR3: TGTGCCAGCACCCTGGGACTTAGCTCCTACAATGAGCAGTTCTTC. Translating gives CASTLGLSSYNEQFF.

The chain recombines TRBV4-3 with TRBJ2-1, with 11 bases aligning to TRBD1. Germline lookup yields CDR1 LGHNA and CDR2 YSLEER. The length of the CDR3 is 16 residues. Trimming cost V 1 base and J 4 bases; bases outside gene matches: 3. In DNA form, the CDR3 reads TGCGCCAGCAGCCAAGGGACAGGGGGCCCGTACAATGAGCAGTTCTTC. Its translation is CASSQGTGGPYNEQFF.

This sequence joins TRBV10-1 and TRBJ2-3; D may be TRBD2 (5 bases). Per the germline V gene, CDR1 is WNHNN and CDR2 is SYGVQD (reference sequence). Between the trimmed V and J ends, which lost 3 bases and 0 bases, there was a span of 19 bases. This CDR3 is built from 18 residues. The CDR3 protein is CASSEWLAQDPSTDTQYF. For the CDR3, the DNA is TGCGCCAGCAGTGAATGGCTAGCCCAGGATCCTAGCACAGATACGCAGTATTTT.

The J gene is TRBJ2-3, the V gene TRBV7-3; D is ambiguous. The germline V and J ends were trimmed by 2 bases and 3 bases, with 12 bases remaining between them. The CDR3 length is 15 residues. CDR1 SGHTA and CDR2 FQGTGA come from the germline V gene. For the CDR3, the DNA is TGTGCCAGCAGCTTACTTGGGTCCGGGACAGATACGCAGTATTTT. Amino acids: CASSLLGSGTDTQYF. Full variable domain (remainder filled in from reference TRBV7-3 and TRBJ2-3): GAGVSQTPSNKVTEKGKYVELRCDPISGHTALYWYRQSLGQGPEFLIYFQGTGAADDSGLPNDRFFAVRPEGSVSTLKIQRTERGDSAVYLCASSLLGSGTDTQYFGPGTRLTVL.

At least ten counts were recorded for this clonotype. The CDR3 region has the DNA TGCGCCAGCAGCCAAGAAGGGACGGGGAGCTACGAGCAGTACTTC. As protein: CASSQEGTGSYEQYF. The chain combines TRBV4-3 with TRBJ2-7, with D perhaps TRBD1 or TRBD2 (5 bases each). Germline lookup yields CDR1 LGHNA and CDR2 YSLEER. V was clipped by 0 bases and J by 3 bases, with 12 bases between them. There are 15 residues in the CDR3.

The J gene is TRBJ2-3, the V gene TRBV7-2, with 8 bases fitting TRBD2. The germline gives CDR1 SGHTA, CDR2 FQGNSA. The V gene end was trimmed by 6 bases and the J gene end by 4 bases; junction bases not matched to a gene: 9. CDR3 size: 15 residues. The CDR3 DNA sequence: TGTGCCAGCAGAAAAACGAGCGGGAGCTCAGATACGCAGTATTTT. It translates to CASRKTSGSSDTQYF.

The rearrangement links TRBV19 to TRBJ2-7; D may match TRBD1 or TRBD2 (6 bases each). The CDR3 contains 14 residues. Between the trimmed V and J ends, which lost 7 bases and 0 bases, there was a span of 13 bases. Germline values: CDR1 LNHDA, CDR2 SQIVND (reference sequence). CDR3 in DNA: TGTGCCAGTACCCCGGGGGCAAGCTCCTACGAGCAGTACTTC. Its translation is CASTPGASSYEQYF.

The CDR3 is CASSQGGQGVVYGYTF. The CDR3 DNA follows: TGCGCCAGCAGCCAAGGTGGACAGGGCGTGGTCTATGGCTACACCTTC. The chain carries TRBV4-1 and TRBJ1-2; 8 positions agree with TRBD1. With V trimmed by 1 base and J by 4 bases, 8 bases remained unmatched. The CDR3 runs to 16 residues. Germline lookup yields CDR1 MGHRA and CDR2 YSYEKL.

The chain couples TRBV3-1 to TRBJ2-3, with TRBD2 matching over 8 bases. CDR1 and CDR2 from the germline V gene are LGHDT and YNNKEL (reference sequence). V gave up 4 bases and J gave up 2 bases; unmatched junction bases: 11. The CDR3 sequence is 17 residues long. The CDR3 region is CASSPKIRAGVTDTQYF. DNA of the CDR3: TGTGCCAGCAGCCCTAAAATACGAGCGGGAGTCACAGATACGCAGTATTTT.

This clonotype was found a few times. The V gene is TRBV7-6, the J gene TRBJ2-5; TRBD1 is a possible D gene (6 bases). Trimming took 5 bases from V and 5 from J, leaving 15 bases between them. The CDR3 is 14 amino acids. CDR1 and CDR2 from the germline V gene are SGHVS and FNYEAQ. As DNA, the CDR3 is TGTGCCAGCAGCCTTGTGGACAGTCGGGAGACCCAGTACTTC. Protein: CASSLVDSRETQYF. Variable domain in full (rest from reference TRBV7-6 and TRBJ2-5): GAGVSQSPRYKVTKRGQDVALRCDPISGHVSLYWYRQALGQGPEFLTYFNYEAQQDKSGLPNDRFSAERPEGSISTLTIQRTEQRDSAMYRCASSLVDSRETQYFGPGTRLLVL.

This clonotype was observed many times. Written as DNA, the CDR3 is TGTGCCAGCAGTGAAATCCGCAATGGGTACGAGCAGTACTTC. Its protein product is CASSEIRNGYEQYF. The chain carries TRBV6-1 and TRBJ2-7; D is uncertain. CDR1 is MNHNS and CDR2 is SASEGT in the germline V gene. The CDR3 has 14 residues. Trimming pared 2 bases from V and 4 bases from J, leaving 12 bases between.